This T cell receptor beta chain emerged from a study of T-cell reconstitution after alpha-beta-depleted transplantation in children. This clonotype was counted a few times. Its antigen remains unidentified. The CDR3 is made up of 16 amino acids. V shed 3 bases and J 8 bases; nucleotides not matched to a gene: 11. Unique molecular identifiers were used to barcode this TCRbeta library. TCRdb fed the PCR reads into MiXCR, producing one record per CDR3 protein. Of approximately 490,000 distinct CDR3 sequences listed, 10% were seen once; the top ten hold 2% to 2.5%. Overall study findings and caveats: Reportedly, roughly two months post-transplant, alpha-beta T cells arose from several hundred expanded graft clones.

The sequenced sample was PBMCs, obtained before TCRalphabeta/CD19-depleted stem cell transplant. This chain connects TRBV12-3 or TRBV12-4 to TRBJ1-2; 11 nucleotides line up with TRBD1. The TCR comes from a child younger than 10 with inherited bone marrow failure, due to receive a stem cell transplant. The CDR3 loop is CASSLGTGGFLGGYTF. The CDR3 DNA follows: TGTGCCAGCAGTTTGGGGACAGGGGGATTCTTAGGAGGCTACACCTTC.